The 21 T cell receptor beta chains in this list originate from one sample, sequenced in a study of T cells after yellow fever vaccination. Each CDR3 protein gets one entry after TCRdb re-called the 5' RACE reads with MiXCR. The sample shows around 340,000 distinct CDR3 sequences, about an eighth of them seen only once. The source was CD4+ T cells sorted from PBMCs, collected 15 days after the yellow fever booster vaccination. Receptors originate from a man younger than 35 who received the YFV17D yellow fever vaccine.

This clonotype was recorded many times. This chain links TRBV7-6 with TRBJ2-5; D call uncertain. Between the trimmed V and J ends, which lost 0 bases and 5 bases, there was a span of 7 bases. The V gene's germline CDR1 is SGHVS and CDR2 FNYEAQ. CDR3 size: 13 residues. CDR3 residues: CASSLAGRETQYF. The CDR3 DNA reads as TGTGCCAGCAGCTTAGCCGGGCGGGAGACCCAGTACTTC.

In its sample, this clonotype was seen a few times. The chain recombines TRBV7-8 with TRBJ1-4; unclear D gene. In germline, CDR1 is SGHVS, CDR2 FQNEAQ. The V and J ends lost 0 bases and 3 bases respectively, with 14 bases between them. The CDR3 has 17 amino acids. CDR3 region: CASSLAPGGVPNEKLFF. The CDR3 coding sequence is TGTGCCAGCAGCTTAGCCCCAGGCGGGGTTCCTAATGAAAAACTGTTTTTT.

The J gene is TRBJ1-6, the V gene TRBV5-4, with D tentatively TRBD1 (5 bases). The CDR3 is 15 amino acids. Deletions cut 2 bases from V and 1 base from J, with 7 bases between. Germline V CDR1 and CDR2: SGHNT, YYREEE (reference sequence). Written as DNA, the CDR3 is TGTGCCAGCAGCTTTGGGGGTTCCTATAATTCACCCCTCCACTTT. Amino acid sequence: CASSFGGSYNSPLHF.

The chain carries TRBV28 and TRBJ1-5; D might be TRBD1 (5 bases). Germline CDR1 MDHEN, CDR2 SYDVKM. The CDR3 is made up of 16 amino acids. The V and J ends lost 9 bases and 4 bases respectively, with 22 bases between them. The CDR3 sequence: CASILAGWGVNQPQHF. As DNA, the CDR3 is TGTGCCAGTATCCTGGCCGGTTGGGGGGTTAATCAGCCCCAGCATTTT.

This clonotype was observed many times. The chain joins TRBV28 to TRBJ2-2; TRBD1 agrees at 8 bases. Germline CDR1 MDHEN, CDR2 SYDVKM. The CDR3 is 16 amino acids. V lost 6 bases to trimming and J lost 5 bases; unmatched junction nucleotides: 11. This CDR3 reads CASREQGVVGTGELFF. The DNA for the CDR3 is TGTGCCAGCAGGGAACAGGGGGTAGTAGGAACCGGGGAGCTGTTTTTT.

This clonotype occurred a few times. The gene calls are TRBV18 and TRBJ2-1; 8 bases fit TRBD2. V dropped 3 bases and J dropped 4; count of bases not matched to a gene: 8. CDR3 length equals 16 residues. Germline values: CDR1 KGHSH, CDR2 LQKENI. CDR3 DNA sequence: TGTGCCAGCTCACCCCCGGGGGGGGCCTCATACAATGAGCAGTTCTTC. Translation: CASSPPGGASYNEQFF.

The chain links TRBV7-2 to TRBJ1-2; 7 positions agree with TRBD1. Trimming cost V 8 bases and J 8 bases; bases outside gene matches: 17. There are 15 residues in the CDR3. Per the germline V gene, CDR1 is SGHTA and CDR2 is FQGNSA. The CDR3: CASGGQVLTFGGYTF. DNA of the CDR3: TGTGCCAGCGGCGGACAGGTGCTTACTTTTGGGGGCTACACCTTC.

This clonotype has a count of ten or more. The genes are TRBV5-1 and TRBJ1-3; the match to TRBD1 covers 7 bases. The CDR3 length is 14 residues. Trimming at V came to 4 bases and at J to 3 bases, leaving 4 bases not matched to a gene. Looked up from germline, CDR1 is SGHRS and CDR2 is YFSETQ. CDR3 sequence (DNA): TGCGCCAGCAGCCTGACAGGGCTTGGAAACACCATATATTTT. Residues: CASSLTGLGNTIYF.

The chain employs TRBV3-1 and TRBJ1-2, with D perhaps TRBD1 (5 bases). From germline, CDR1 is LGHDT and CDR2 YNNKEL (reference sequence). Trimming took 4 bases from V and 4 from J, leaving 16 bases between them. The CDR3 is 15 residues long. CDR3 nucleotide sequence: TGTGCCAGCAGCCCCATAGGGCGGGGCCGCTATGGCTACACCTTC. Protein sequence: CASSPIGRGRYGYTF. Together with reference TRBV3-1 and TRBJ1-2, the CDR3 gives the full variable domain: DTAVSQTPKYLVTQMGNDKSIKCEQNLGHDTMYWYKQDSKKFLKIMFSYNNKELIINETVPNRFSPKSPDKAHLNLHINSLELGDSAVYFCASSPIGRGRYGYTFGSGTRLTVV.

This clonotype has at least ten counts. The J gene is TRBJ2-7, the V gene TRBV4-2, with D possibly TRBD2 on 5 matching bases. The CDR3 consists of 13 residues. Between the trimmed V and J ends, which lost 5 bases and 3 bases, there was a span of 11 bases. Germline CDR1 and CDR2: LGHNA and YNFKEQ. The CDR3 coding sequence is TGTGCCAGCAGCGCTGACGGAGGCTACGAGCAGTACTTC. Its translation is CASSADGGYEQYF.

The sample holds a few counts of this clonotype. CDR3 bases: TGTGCCAGCTCACTTGAAGGGTTTCTTCAGCCCCAGCATTTT. It encodes CASSLEGFLQPQHF. V is TRBV18 and J is TRBJ1-5; D gene unclear. The V end was cut by 4 bases, the J end by 6 bases, with 13 bases between. The CDR3 is 14 amino acids. Germline CDR1 KGHSH, CDR2 LQKENI.

The J gene is TRBJ1-5, the V gene TRBV2; no reliable D call. Germline loops: CDR1 SNHLY, CDR2 FYNNEI. Trimming removed 3 bases from V and 0 bases from J, with 6 bases in between. The CDR3 runs 14 residues. The CDR3 DNA follows: TGTGCCAGCAGTGAGGAGAATAGCAATCAGCCCCAGCATTTT. Protein sequence: CASSEENSNQPQHF.

The chain recombines TRBV6-6 with TRBJ1-2; TRBD1 matches at 11 bases. The CDR3 loop spans 15 amino acids. Germline CDR1 is MNHNY and CDR2 is SVGAGI (reference sequence). Germline trimming cut 6 bases from V and 4 bases from J; bases unmatched to any gene: 7. CDR3 coding DNA: TGTGCCAGCAGAGACCTTGGACAGGGGGCCTATGGCTACACCTTC. It codes for CASRDLGQGAYGYTF.

This clonotype was counted only a few times. This sequence joins TRBV12-3 or TRBV12-4 and TRBJ2-1, with TRBD1 matching 8 bases. This CDR3 is 14 amino acids long. J lost 5 bases, V lost 3 bases, and 3 bases had no gene match. The CDR3 reads CASSFRGLDNEQFF. The CDR3 coding sequence is TGTGCCAGCAGTTTCAGGGGGCTCGACAATGAGCAGTTCTTC.

Only a few counts were recorded for this clonotype. The chain combines TRBV7-3 with TRBJ2-1; D is undetermined. V was pared by 5 bases and J by 3 bases, with 17 bases between. The length of the CDR3 is 16 residues. Germline V gene data show CDR1 as SGHTA and CDR2 as FQGTGA. In DNA form, the CDR3 reads TGTGCCAGCAGCCCCTCGGTGTCGGTTGGCTACAATGAGCAGTTCTTC. Protein product: CASSPSVSVGYNEQFF.

The chain uses TRBV2 and TRBJ1-1, with TRBD1 identical over 7 bases. Trimming removed 4 bases from V and 0 bases from J; junction bases left unmatched: 5. Germline CDR1 is SNHLY and CDR2 is FYNNEI. This CDR3 contains 15 residues. The CDR3 DNA reads as TGTGCCAGCAGTGGGGACAGCTTCATGAACACTGAAGCTTTCTTT. It translates to CASSGDSFMNTEAFF.

This clonotype was detected a few times. V gene TRBV20-1 combines with J gene TRBJ2-7; TRBD2 aligns across 8 bases. CDR1 and CDR2 from the germline V gene are DFQATT and SNEGSKA (reference sequence). V trimming: 6 bases; J trimming: 6 bases; junction bases outside the gene matches: 7. The CDR3 loop spans 12 amino acids. The CDR3 nucleotides read TGCAGTGCCTCGGGCGGGAGGATCGAGCAGTACGTC. Its protein is CSASGGRIEQYV.

This clonotype appeared a few times. The rearrangement joins TRBV12-3 or TRBV12-4 to TRBJ1-3, with D possibly matching TRBD1 (5 bases). V shed 6 bases and J shed 0 bases, with 18 bases lying between them. The CDR3 has 17 residues. CDR3: CASRLRGVPSSGNTIYF. The CDR3 nucleotides are TGTGCCAGCAGGCTACGGGGGGTGCCCAGCTCTGGAAACACCATATATTTT.

This clonotype was seen more than once but under ten times. The chain links TRBV5-1 to TRBJ2-2; a weak D match, TRBD1 (5 bases). The V end was cut by 0 bases, the J end by 5 bases, with 11 bases between. The germline V gene encodes CDR1 SGHRS and CDR2 YFSETQ. The CDR3 covers 15 residues. CDR3 DNA sequence: TGCGCCAGCAGCTTGGCAGGGCAGGAAACCGGGGAGCTGTTTTTT. This gives the protein CASSLAGQETGELFF. Full variable domain (missing parts from reference TRBV5-1 and TRBJ2-2): KAGVTQTPRYLIKTRGQQVTLSCSPISGHRSVSWYQQTPGQGLQFLFEYFSETQRNKGNFPGRFSGRQFSNSRSEMNVSTLELGDSALYLCASSLAGQETGELFFGEGSRLTVL.

The CDR3 sequence: CASSPVKTTGELFF. In DNA, the CDR3 is TGTGCCAGCAGCCCAGTGAAGACCACCGGGGAGCTGTTTTTT. The V and J genes are TRBV3-1 and TRBJ2-2; the D is unclear. Germline CDR1 reads LGHDT; CDR2 reads YNNKEL (reference sequence). The length of the CDR3 is 14 residues. The ends were cut back, 4 bases at V and 4 bases at J, with 10 bases in the middle.

The V gene is TRBV28, the J gene TRBJ2-7, with TRBD1 matching over 7 bases. The CDR3 covers 16 residues. Germline CDR1 is MDHEN and CDR2 is SYDVKM. Unmatched junction bases numbered 8, after V lost 3 bases and J lost 0 bases. DNA for the CDR3: TGTGCCAGCAGTTTGGGGGACAGTACCTTCTCCTACGAGCAGTACGTC. Protein product: CASSLGDSTFSYEQYV.